One and the same sample provided the 30 T cell receptor beta chains below, sequenced in a study of identical twins' blood T cells. TCRdb passed the 5' RACE reads through MiXCR, listing each CDR3 protein once. The sample consists of roughly 380,000 distinct CDR3 sequences, roughly 28% of them appearing once. The sequencing sample was made of PBMCs. The source is a woman aged 18-49 years in good health.

This clonotype is a singleton in its sample. Relative to the germline gene, one junction end is altered; a read error may explain this. The CDR3 DNA reads TGTGCCAGCAGTCTATCAGCGGGAGCCCTCCAAGAGGCCCAGTACTTC. Amino acid sequence: CASSLSAGALQEAQYF. This sequence joins TRBV2 and TRBJ2-5; 8 bases match TRBD2. CDR1 is SNHLY, CDR2 FYNNEI, per germline. There are 16 residues in the CDR3.

This chain connects TRBV9 to TRBJ2-7; a weak D match, TRBD2 (5 bases). Trimming took off 0 bases at V and 0 bases at J, with 7 bases between the two ends. The CDR3 covers 14 residues. The germline V gene has CDR1 SGDLS and CDR2 YYNGEE. The CDR3 spells CASSVERDSYEQYF. As DNA, the CDR3 is TGTGCCAGCAGCGTAGAACGGGACTCCTACGAGCAGTACTTC.

This clonotype was detected only once. This may stem from a read error, because a much larger clone lies one nucleotide away. The chain has TRBV20-1 and TRBJ1-2; 9 bases fit TRBD1. Germline V lookup: CDR1 DFQATT, CDR2 SNEGSKA (reference sequence). This CDR3 has 15 residues. Unmatched junction bases numbered 9, after V lost 0 bases and J lost 7 bases. DNA of the CDR3: TGCAGTGCTAGAGATCAGACAGGGGGAATAAGTGGCTACACCTTC. Protein product: CSARDQTGGISGYTF.

A few counts support this clonotype. The V and J genes are TRBV7-9 and TRBJ1-3, with unresolved D. The CDR3 runs to 13 residues. The V gene lost 5 bases and the J gene lost 0 bases, with 5 bases spanning the gap. Germline V gene sequence: CDR1 SEHNR, CDR2 FQNEAQ (reference sequence). CDR3 sequence: CASSPPSGNTIYF. CDR3 nucleotides: TGTGCCAGCAGCCCCCCCTCTGGAAACACCATATATTTT.

CDR3 bases: TGTGCCAGCAGCCCCTTATCGCGGAGTGGTAACACCGGGGAGCTGTTTTTT. The encoded protein is CASSPLSRSGNTGELFF. This sequence joins TRBV9 and TRBJ2-2; no clear D. From germline, CDR1 is SGDLS and CDR2 YYNGEE. The CDR3 spans 17 residues. V was shortened by 4 bases and J by 2 bases, with 18 bases between the two germline ends.

The J gene is TRBJ2-1, the V gene TRBV10-3; 11 nucleotides align to TRBD2. With V trimmed by 6 bases and J by 7 bases, 8 bases remained unmatched. Germline V gene lookup returns CDR1 ENHRY and CDR2 SYGVKD. The CDR3 sequence is 15 residues long. The CDR3, as DNA: TGTGCCATCAGCTTAGCGGGAGGGCCCGGGAATGAGCAGTTCTTC. Residues: CAISLAGGPGNEQFF.

This chain links TRBV5-1 with TRBJ1-1; maybe TRBD1 (6 bases). The CDR3 has 14 residues. With 5 bases removed from V and 5 bases from J, the gap between germline ends came to 16 bases. The V gene's germline CDR1 is SGHRS and CDR2 YFSETQ. The CDR3 coding sequence is TGCGCCAGCAGATGGGGACAAGGAATTACTGAAGCTTTCTTT. Its protein product is CASRWGQGITEAFF.

This sequence joins TRBV15 and TRBJ1-1; TRBD1 agrees at 8 bases. After removal of 6 bases from V and 4 bases from J, the junction contained 7 bases not matched to a gene. There are 14 residues in the CDR3. Per germline, CDR1 LNHNV and CDR2 YYDKDF (reference sequence). The CDR3 nucleotides are TGTGCCACCAGTAGGGACAGGCTGGGCACTGAAGCTTTCTTT. It is translated as CATSRDRLGTEAFF.

In this sample, this clonotype turned up a few times. CDR3 sequence reads: CASSLAPELNTEAFF. In nucleotides, the CDR3 is TGCGCCAGCAGCTTGGCCCCAGAACTGAACACTGAAGCTTTCTTT. J is TRBJ1-1 and V is TRBV5-1; D gene uncertain. CDR1 and CDR2 (germline): SGHRS, YFSETQ. The CDR3 runs to 15 residues. The V end lost 0 bases, the J end lost 0 bases, and 9 bases lay between the germline ends.

V and J are TRBV20-1 and TRBJ1-1; tentatively, D is TRBD1 (6 bases). V lost 6 bases and J lost 5, with 16 bases in between. This CDR3 has 13 amino acids. In germline, CDR1 is DFQATT, CDR2 SNEGSKA (reference sequence). The DNA of the CDR3 is TGCAGTGCCGGAGGGGGGCGTTGGACTGAAGCTTTCTTT. Its translation is CSAGGGRWTEAFF.

The V call is TRBV27, the J call TRBJ1-1; 9 bases match TRBD1. This CDR3 contains 16 residues. Germline V CDR1 and CDR2: MNHEY, SMNVEV (reference sequence). V lost 4 bases and J lost 3; bases outside the gene matches: 9. CDR3 nucleotide sequence: TGTGCCAGCAGTTACCAAACCGGGACAGGGCACACTGAAGCTTTCTTT. It is translated as CASSYQTGTGHTEAFF.

This clonotype appeared many times. The chain joins TRBV19 to TRBJ2-4; 9 nucleotides line up with TRBD2. The CDR3 is 16 residues long. Germline V gives CDR1 LNHDA, CDR2 SQIVND (reference sequence). Losses at the gene ends were 5 bases for V and 3 bases for J; bases not matched to a gene: 8. CDR3 in amino acids: CASSRASGMGKNIQYF. CDR3 sequence (DNA): TGTGCCAGTAGTCGCGCTAGCGGGATGGGCAAAAACATTCAGTACTTC.

The chain is built from TRBV7-2 and TRBJ1-2; TRBD1 matches at 8 bases. Germline CDR1 SGHTA, CDR2 FQGNSA. The CDR3 sequence is 17 residues long. V lost 5 bases, J lost 2 bases, and 13 bases stayed unmatched. This CDR3 reads CASSPRRTGPPNYGYTF. DNA for the CDR3: TGTGCCAGCAGCCCCCGACGGACAGGGCCTCCCAACTATGGCTACACCTTC.

This clonotype was seen more than once but under ten times. The chain has TRBV7-9 and TRBJ2-3, with 7 positions matching TRBD1. The CDR3 is 17 amino acids. Germline V gene lookup returns CDR1 SEHNR and CDR2 FQNEAQ (reference sequence). V was pared by 5 bases and J by 2 bases, with 13 bases of the junction left unmatched. CDR3 coding DNA: TGTGCCAGCAGCCCTTATTTGACAGGGCGAATCACAGATACGCAGTATTTT. This translates into CASSPYLTGRITDTQYF.

In its sample, this clonotype was seen a few times. The chain carries TRBV14 and TRBJ1-2; D not certain. The CDR3 is 12 amino acids. Germline V lookup: CDR1 SGHDN, CDR2 FVKESK. Trimming shortened V by 4 bases and J by 2 bases, and 5 bases separated the two germline ends. CDR3 sequence: CASSPVNYGYTF. The CDR3 region has the DNA TGTGCCAGCAGCCCCGTAAACTATGGCTACACCTTC.

This sequence joins TRBV29-1 and TRBJ1-1, with D possibly matching TRBD1 (5 bases). CDR1 is SQVTM and CDR2 is ANQGSEA in the germline V gene. CDR3 length: 14 amino acids. Trimming stripped 1 base from V and 4 bases from J, with 13 bases between. CDR3 sequence reads: CSVEGVGVGTEAFF. CDR3 coding DNA: TGCAGCGTTGAAGGGGTGGGGGTAGGCACTGAAGCTTTCTTT.

Concerning this clonotype: This sequence may be a read error, since a much larger clone differs from it by one base. The chain links TRBV24-1 to TRBJ1-5; a possible D gene is TRBD1 (6 bases). The CDR3 length is 13 residues. Germline CDR1 reads KGHDR; CDR2 reads SFDVKD. The CDR3 spells CATSRGPNQAQHF. CDR3 DNA sequence: TGTGCCACCAGTCGGGGGCCTAATCAGGCCCAGCATTTT.

This clonotype was picked up many times. This chain joins TRBV10-3 and TRBJ2-7; 7 nucleotides agree with TRBD1. Germline assignment: CDR1 ENHRY and CDR2 SYGVKD. The CDR3 contains 11 residues. With V trimmed by 11 bases and J by 5 bases, 6 bases remained unmatched. The chain's CDR3 is CASGTAHEQYF. In DNA, the CDR3 is TGTGCCTCCGGGACAGCCCACGAGCAGTACTTC.

This rearrangement joins TRBV29-1 to TRBJ1-1; possible D gene TRBD1, 5 bases. The CDR3 consists of 13 residues. Germline V lookup: CDR1 SQVTM, CDR2 ANQGSEA. V lost 6 bases to trimming and J lost 4 bases, with 15 bases between them. The CDR3 region has the DNA TGCAGCGTGGGGGACGGAATGGGCACTGAAGCTTTCTTT. Translation gives CSVGDGMGTEAFF. Supplemented by reference TRBV29-1 and TRBJ1-1, the full variable domain reads SAVISQKPSRDICQRGTSLTIQCQVDSQVTMMFWYRQQPGQSLTLIATANQGSEATYESGFVIDKFPISRPNLTFSTLTVSNMSPEDSSIYLCSVGDGMGTEAFFGQGTRLTVV.

V gene TRBV29-1 combines with J gene TRBJ1-2, with D possibly being TRBD1 (6 bases). The V gene lost 6 bases and the J gene lost 5 bases, with 19 bases spanning the gap. This CDR3 contains 14 residues. Per germline, CDR1 SQVTM and CDR2 ANQGSEA. CDR3 residues: CSVKTWTAPYGYTF. CDR3 DNA sequence: TGCAGCGTGAAGACTTGGACAGCACCGTATGGCTACACCTTC.

This clonotype turned up a few times. The chain has TRBV25-1 and TRBJ1-5; D is unresolved. The V and J ends lost 7 bases and 0 bases respectively, with 13 bases between them. The CDR3 runs to 15 residues. Germline V gene sequence: CDR1 MGHDK, CDR2 SYGVNS. CDR3 protein: CASTVGAYSNQPQHF. The CDR3 DNA reads TGTGCCAGCACCGTAGGCGCGTATAGCAATCAGCCCCAGCATTTT.

This clonotype was recorded at least ten times. This sequence joins TRBV29-1 and TRBJ1-2; D not resolved. The V gene lost 4 bases and the J gene lost 8 bases, with 5 bases spanning the gap. The CDR3 length is 9 residues. CDR1 is SQVTM and CDR2 is ANQGSEA in the germline V gene. As DNA, the CDR3 is TGCAGCGTTGGGGTGGGCTACACCTTC. It specifies CSVGVGYTF.

Remarks on this clonotype: The junction and the germline gene differ at one end; a read error may be behind it. The CDR3: CASSQDLYLLNNEQLF. DNA for the CDR3: TGCGCCAGCAGCCAAGATTTATACTTACTTAACAATGAGCAGCTCTTC. This rearrangement joins TRBV4-3 to TRBJ2-1; no clear D. Germline V lookup: CDR1 LGHNA, CDR2 YSLEER. The CDR3 is 16 amino acids.

This clonotype turned up a few times. The V gene is TRBV11-1, the J gene TRBJ1-1; 7 nucleotides agree with TRBD1. The V segment lost 2 bases and the J segment 3 bases; nucleotides outside the gene matches: 9. CDR1 is SGHAT, CDR2 FQDESV, per germline (reference sequence). This CDR3 contains 16 residues. This CDR3 is CASSLIGTAFYTEAFF. The CDR3 coding sequence is TGTGCCAGCAGCTTAATCGGGACAGCTTTTTACACTGAAGCTTTCTTT.

For this clonotype: A much larger clone differs from this one at a single base, so this may be a read error. The chain employs TRBV3-1 and TRBJ2-1, with TRBD2 identical over 7 bases. Losses at the gene ends were 8 bases for V and 4 bases for J; bases not matched to a gene: 11. The germline V gene has CDR1 LGHDT and CDR2 YNNKEL (reference sequence). This CDR3 region has 15 residues. CDR3 bases: TGTGCCAGCGACTGGGGGAGCGGGGTTTACAATGAGCAGTTCTTC. The encoded protein is CASDWGSGVYNEQFF.

This clonotype was recorded at least ten times. The V call is TRBV6-1, the J call TRBJ2-1; 15 nucleotides agree with TRBD2. The V gene end was trimmed by 6 bases and the J gene end by 7 bases; junction bases not matched to a gene: 4. CDR3 length: 15 amino acids. Germline CDR1 reads MNHNS; CDR2 reads SASEGT. This CDR3 reads CASRGGLAGGNEQFF. CDR3 nucleotides: TGTGCCAGCAGGGGGGGACTAGCGGGGGGTAATGAGCAGTTCTTC.

This clonotype appeared many times. The chain uses TRBV7-2 and TRBJ1-1; TRBD1 might be the D (6 bases). V dropped 5 bases and J dropped 7 bases, with 17 bases sitting between them. CDR1 and CDR2 from the germline V gene are SGHTA and FQGNSA. This CDR3 contains 14 residues. The CDR3, as DNA: TGTGCCAGCAGCCGAGTCGGACAGCCTATTGAAGCTTTCTTT. This translates into CASSRVGQPIEAFF.

V is TRBV6-6 and J is TRBJ2-3; 8 nucleotides agree with TRBD1. J was trimmed by 2 bases and V by 10 bases; bases with no gene match: 5. CDR3 size: 13 residues. Germline V lookup: CDR1 MNHNY, CDR2 SVGAGI (reference sequence). CDR3 DNA sequence: TGTGCCATAGGACAGGGATTCACAGATACGCAGTATTTT. It yields the protein CAIGQGFTDTQYF.

This clonotype was counted a few times. The CDR3 DNA sequence: TGTGCCAGTAGTATAGACGGAGGCTACGAGCAGTACTTC. This encodes CASSIDGGYEQYF. The chain combines TRBV19 with TRBJ2-7, with TRBD2 as a possible D gene (5 bases). The CDR3 is 13 amino acids. The V gene lost 0 bases and the J gene lost 3 bases, with 6 bases spanning the gap. CDR1 is LNHDA, CDR2 SQIVND, per germline (reference sequence). Full variable domain (missing parts from reference TRBV19 and TRBJ2-7): DGGITQSPKYLFRKEGQNVTLSCEQNLNHDAMYWYRQDPGQGLRLIYYSQIVNDFQKGDIAEGYSVSREKKESFPLTVTSAQKNPTAFYLCASSIDGGYEQYFGPGTRLTVT.

This clonotype was detected a few times. This chain joins TRBV7-9 and TRBJ1-5; 8 nucleotides match TRBD1. J lost 4 bases, V lost 8 bases, and 4 bases had no gene match. The CDR3 contains 13 residues. Germline V lookup: CDR1 SEHNR, CDR2 FQNEAQ (reference sequence). The CDR3 region is CASAGGANQPQHF. DNA for the CDR3: TGTGCCAGCGCAGGGGGCGCAAATCAGCCCCAGCATTTT.